This T cell receptor beta chain was observed in a study of T cell responses to AZD1222 COVID-19 vaccine. The table lists this clone with a few counts. Germline V CDR1 and CDR2: MDHEN, SYDVKM. V lost 6 bases, J lost 0 bases, and 11 bases stayed unmatched. This CDR3 has 16 residues. The protocol was immunoSEQ multiplex PCR, while the TCRdb copy is restricted to in-frame clones and leaves out a portion. The table records 95,000 to 150,000 clones, 70% to 90% of them present only once. This chain uses TRBV28 with TRBJ2-7; 7 positions match TRBD1. Here the sequenced sample was peripheral blood, taken on day 0 of AZD1222 vaccination. This receptor was identified in an adult in good health. The CDR3: CASSLGGQDLSYEQYF. The CDR3 DNA sequence: TGTGCCAGCAGCCTTGGCGGACAGGATCTCTCCTACGAGCAGTACTTC.